This TCR beta chain was retrieved from a study of shared clonotypes between healthy human individuals. Points from the study as a whole: Shared across a few donors were roughly 5.3% of the naive CD4 clonotypes. In contrast to clonotypes shared by all four donors, non-shared clonotypes had lower generation probabilities.

Details on this clone: The antigen remains undetermined.

Several immunoSEQ 96-well plates shared each subset's DNA, each plate a replicate. Authors' data handling: ImmunoSEQ output lacked quality scores and full-length reads, limiting matched filtering. Repertoires were generated with immunoSEQ multiplex PCR, while TCRdb's copy carries only in-frame clones and drops some. V, J and clone size are those of that table, while D and trimming were read from the DNA. The repertoire holds about 120,000 clones, with roughly two thirds as singletons. The CDR3 covers 16 residues. Germline V gene lookup returns CDR1 MDHEN and CDR2 SYDVKM. The J segment lost 1 base and the V segment lost 1 base, leaving 4 bases of the junction unmatched.

The rearrangement joins TRBV28 to TRBJ2-5; TRBD2 agrees at 9 bases. The source material was memory CD8+ T cells sorted from blood. Documented subset: CD45RO+ cells pooled with CCR7-negative TemRA cells. The sequence was collected from a woman aged 30 to 39 in good health. The CDR3 DNA is TGTGCCAGCAGTTTATTGGGACTAGCAGGCCAAGAGACCCAGTACTTC. Its translation: CASSLLGLAGQETQYF.